This T cell receptor (beta chain) came from a study of CD4 T cell repertoires in COVID-19. Across the study: Relabeled CFSE-low cells, IL-2-expanded for around nine days, met spikes from other coronaviruses. Findings and caveats of the study: In SARS-CoV and/or HKU1 spike cultures, between roughly 7 and 27% of SARS-CoV-2 clonotypes reappeared. Two or all three memory subsets shared several highly expanded SARS-CoV-2-reactive clonotypes.

With respect to this clone: As yet, its antigen is unknown.

These memory T cells were uncultured and sequenced directly after ex vivo isolation. Sequencing was performed with immunoSEQ multiplex PCR; in TCRdb, only in-frame clones are kept and a portion is missing. The table includes thousands of clones, 80% to 90% detected once. The input for sequencing was effector memory CD4+ T cells from blood, taken before the COVID-19 pandemic. The sequence was collected from a human donor who had COVID-19.

The CDR3 loop reads CASSLTSGRAEGDTQYF. The CDR3 coding sequence is TGTGCCAGCAGCCTTACTAGCGGGAGGGCGGAGGGGGATACGCAGTATTTT. This chain connects TRBV7-2 to TRBJ2-3; 13 nucleotides match TRBD2. V gave up 5 bases and J gave up 6 bases; unmatched junction bases: 11. The CDR3 covers 17 residues. The germline CDR1 and CDR2 sequences are SGHTA and FQGNSA.